Listed below are T cell receptor beta chains from one sample, sequenced in a study of beta chain features in type 1 diabetes. Produced via immunoSEQ multiplex PCR; TCRdb's table is partial and in-frame only. The sample carries about 150,000 clones, roughly 50% recorded once. Material for sequencing was Tregs from blood. These receptors all come from a man between 18 and 29 years old in good health. The CDR3 runs from the conserved cysteine through the conserved F or W. The order of the fields is clone size, D gene, V gene, J gene, CDR3 protein, CDR3 DNA. The D gene is left open where the match is weak. Clone sizes are given selectively: once, few, many, or a class where the clone is expanded.

size: .
D: TRBD1
V: TRBV28
J: TRBJ1-2
CDR3: CASRPTGGGGYTF
DNA: TGTGCCAGCAGGCCAACAGGGGGCGGTGGCTACACCTTC

size: few
D: .
V: TRBV4-2
J: TRBJ1-2
CDR3: CASSQVGTRQGNYGYTF
DNA: TGTGCCAGCAGCCAAGTCGGTACGCGGCAGGGGAACTATGGCTACACCTTC

size: few
D: .
V: TRBV7-8
J: TRBJ2-7
CDR3: CASSPRAFYYEQYF
DNA: TGTGCCAGCAGCCCCAGGGCATTCTATTACGAGCAGTACTTC

size: .
D: .
V: TRBV7-2
J: TRBJ2-5
CDR3: CASSLRLQRIETQYF
DNA: TGTGCCAGCAGCTTAAGACTCCAGCGGATAGAGACCCAGTACTTC

size: .
D: TRBD1
V: TRBV19
J: TRBJ1-6
CDR3: CASSQLDRVDSPLHF
DNA: TGTGCCAGTAGTCAATTGGACAGGGTGGATTCACCCCTCCACTTT

size: .
D: TRBD1
V: TRBV10-3
J: TRBJ2-1
CDR3: CAISGLGTGDYNEQFF
DNA: TGTGCCATCAGTGGCCTCGGCACAGGGGACTACAATGAGCAGTTCTTC

size: .
D: .
V: TRBV6-1
J: TRBJ1-2
CDR3: CASSEGTSDRGYTF
DNA: TGTGCCAGCAGTGAAGGGACATCGGATCGCGGCTACACCTTC

size: few
D: .
V: TRBV7-9
J: TRBJ2-3
CDR3: CASSQISIRSTDTQYF
DNA: TGTGCCAGCAGCCAAATTAGCATTCGAAGCACAGATACGCAGTATTTT

size: once
D: .
V: TRBV25-1
J: TRBJ1-2
CDR3: CANSELRGGYTF
DNA: TGTGCCAACAGTGAATTGCGCGGAGGCTACACCTTC

size: few
D: TRBD1
V: TRBV14
J: TRBJ1-4
CDR3: CASSQEGTGNEKLFF
DNA: TGTGCCAGCAGCCAAGAAGGGACAGGGAATGAAAAACTGTTTTTT

size: .
D: .
V: TRBV5-6
J: TRBJ1-2
CDR3: CASNPTANYGYTF
DNA: TGTGCCAGCAACCCGACTGCCAACTATGGCTACACCTTC

size: few
D: TRBD1
V: TRBV18
J: TRBJ1-2
CDR3: CASSRYQGVGYTF
DNA: TGTGCCAGCTCGCGCTATCAGGGGGTTGGCTACACCTTC

size: few
D: .
V: TRBV5-1
J: TRBJ1-1
CDR3: CASSLDSNTEAFF
DNA: TGCGCCAGCAGCTTGGACAGTAACACTGAAGCTTTCTTT

size: .
D: TRBD2
V: TRBV27
J: TRBJ2-1
CDR3: CASRRLAGSSYNEQFF
DNA: TGTGCCAGCAGACGACTAGCGGGGAGCTCCTACAATGAGCAGTTCTTC

size: .
D: TRBD1
V: TRBV5-4
J: TRBJ1-1
CDR3: CASTSQGARSEAFF
DNA: TGTGCCAGCACCTCACAGGGGGCGCGTTCTGAAGCTTTCTTT

size: .
D: TRBD1
V: TRBV2
J: TRBJ2-2
CDR3: CASSGQGIANTGELFF
DNA: TGTGCCAGCAGTGGACAGGGAATAGCGAACACCGGGGAGCTGTTTTTT

size: few
D: .
V: TRBV7-2
J: TRBJ2-7
CDR3: CASSLRTGIGSFSYEQYF
DNA: TGTGCCAGCAGCTTACGTACAGGGATCGGCTCGTTCTCCTACGAGCAGTACTTC

size: few
D: .
V: TRBV6-6
J: TRBJ2-2
CDR3: CASSSLTGELFF
DNA: TGTGCCAGCAGTTCCCTCACCGGGGAGCTGTTTTTT

size: .
D: .
V: TRBV30
J: TRBJ1-1
CDR3: CAWSQFPNTEAFF
DNA: TGTGCCTGGAGTCAGTTTCCTAACACTGAAGCTTTCTTT

size: .
D: TRBD2
V: TRBV7-2
J: TRBJ2-1
CDR3: CASSLAETSGKYEQFF
DNA: TGTGCCAGCAGCTTAGCTGAGACTAGCGGGAAATATGAGCAGTTCTTC

size: .
D: TRBD2
V: TRBV7-2
J: TRBJ2-7
CDR3: CASSLVASGTYEQYF
DNA: TGTGCCAGCAGCTTAGTCGCTAGCGGGACCTACGAGCAGTACTTC

size: .
D: .
V: TRBV6-1
J: TRBJ1-5
CDR3: CASSVPGTPYSNQPQHF
DNA: TGTGCCAGCAGTGTACCCGGGACACCCTATAGCAATCAGCCCCAGCATTTT

size: .
D: .
V: TRBV15
J: TRBJ1-5
CDR3: CATSRMGGLSNQPQHF
DNA: TGTGCCACCAGCAGGATGGGCGGGTTGAGCAATCAGCCCCAGCATTTT